The rows below give T cell receptor beta chains drawn from one sample of a study of CD4 and CD8 cells across lung adenocarcinoma regions. A single record per CDR3 protein comes from TCRdb applying MiXCR to the PCR reads. The sample lists about 3,100 distinct CDR3 sequences; under 50% were seen once. Sequencing was performed on CD8+ T cells from the center of a lung tumor. These receptors were obtained from a male donor with lung adenocarcinoma. The CD4 and CD8 labels of this study may be unreliable. Each CDR3 is given with its conserved first and last residue. The D gene is left open where the match is weak. Clone size is given for some rows only: seen once, a few or many times, or a class if the clone is expanded.

clone_size: large; d_call: TRBD1; j_call: TRBJ2-3; v_call: TRBV12-3/TRBV12-4; cdr3_aa: CASSSDRGRSDTQYF; cdr3_nt: TGTGCCAGCAGCTCCGACAGGGGGCGGTCAGATACGCAGTATTTT
clone_size: medium-sized; d_call: -; j_call: TRBJ2-7; v_call: TRBV6-1; cdr3_aa: CASSADSYEQYF; cdr3_nt: TGTGCCAGCAGTGCTGACAGCTACGAGCAGTACTTC
clone_size: -; d_call: TRBD2; j_call: TRBJ2-4; v_call: TRBV10-1; cdr3_aa: CASSPQGGLARDGNTQYF; cdr3_nt: TGCGCCAGCAGTCCACAAGGGGGACTAGCCCGAGACGGAAACACTCAGTACTTC
clone_size: medium-sized; d_call: -; j_call: TRBJ1-5; v_call: TRBV10-3; cdr3_aa: CAISESTDSNQPQHF; cdr3_nt: TGTGCCATCAGTGAGTCGACGGATAGCAATCAGCCCCAGCATTTT
clone_size: -; d_call: -; j_call: TRBJ2-1; v_call: TRBV6-1; cdr3_aa: CASSEFRGWDEQFF; cdr3_nt: TGTGCCAGCAGTGAATTTAGGGGTTGGGATGAGCAGTTCTTC
clone_size: -; d_call: TRBD1; j_call: TRBJ2-5; v_call: TRBV6-1; cdr3_aa: CGRGEGGRDQETQYF; cdr3_nt: TGTGGCAGGGGTGAAGGGGGCCGCGACCAAGAGACGCAGTACTTC
clone_size: -; d_call: -; j_call: TRBJ2-5; v_call: TRBV6-1; cdr3_aa: CASNEGSGAQETQYF; cdr3_nt: TGTGCCAGCAATGAAGGGTCAGGGGCCCAAGAGACCCAGTACTTC
clone_size: -; d_call: -; j_call: TRBJ2-3; v_call: TRBV5-1; cdr3_aa: CASSLDLTDTQYF; cdr3_nt: TGCGCCAGCAGCTTGGATCTCACAGATACGCAGTATTTT
clone_size: -; d_call: TRBD2; j_call: TRBJ2-1; v_call: TRBV7-2; cdr3_aa: CASSQTSGGYNEQFF; cdr3_nt: TGTGCCAGCAGCCAAACTAGCGGGGGCTACAATGAGCAGTTCTTC
clone_size: -; d_call: -; j_call: TRBJ2-1; v_call: TRBV6-1; cdr3_aa: CASSRDSSSYNEQFF; cdr3_nt: TGTGCCAGCAGCAGGGACTCTAGCTCCTACAATGAGCAGTTCTTC
clone_size: -; d_call: TRBD2; j_call: TRBJ2-3; v_call: TRBV12-3/TRBV12-4; cdr3_aa: CASSLTSAWGTDTQYF; cdr3_nt: TGTGCCAGCAGTTTAACTAGCGCATGGGGCACAGATACGCAGTATTTT
clone_size: few; d_call: TRBD2; j_call: TRBJ2-1; v_call: TRBV5-1; cdr3_aa: CASSARTSGNYNEQFF; cdr3_nt: TGCGCCAGCAGCGCCCGGACTAGCGGGAACTACAATGAGCAGTTCTTC
clone_size: -; d_call: -; j_call: TRBJ2-3; v_call: TRBV11-2; cdr3_aa: CASSFPGVAETRTQYF; cdr3_nt: TGTGCCAGCAGCTTCCCCGGGGTAGCGGAGACGAGAACGCAGTATTTT
clone_size: -; d_call: -; j_call: TRBJ2-7; v_call: TRBV27; cdr3_aa: CASSVRGAGAKNTQYF; cdr3_nt: TGTGCCAGCAGTGTACGGGGGGCGGGAGCCAAAAACACGCAGTACTTC
clone_size: -; d_call: -; j_call: TRBJ2-5; v_call: TRBV7-6; cdr3_aa: CASSKETQYF; cdr3_nt: TGTGCCAGCAGTAAAGAGACCCAGTACTTC
clone_size: once; d_call: -; j_call: TRBJ2-1; v_call: TRBV6-5; cdr3_aa: CASSSGRSESYNEQFF; cdr3_nt: TGTGCCAGCAGTTCCGGACGATCTGAATCCTACAATGAGCAGTTCTTC
clone_size: large; d_call: -; j_call: TRBJ2-2; v_call: TRBV6-1; cdr3_aa: CASSEARSGELFF; cdr3_nt: TGTGCCAGCAGTGAAGCACGATCCGGGGAGCTGTTTTTT
clone_size: -; d_call: -; j_call: TRBJ2-7; v_call: TRBV6-5; cdr3_aa: CASSLRRDPSYEQYF; cdr3_nt: TGTGCCAGCAGTTTACGGCGGGACCCCTCCTACGAGCAGTACTTC
clone_size: -; d_call: TRBD1; j_call: TRBJ2-3; v_call: TRBV6-1; cdr3_aa: CASFSEGASTGAQYF; cdr3_nt: TGTGCCAGCTTCAGCGAGGGGGCGAGCACCGGGGCGCAGTATTTT
clone_size: -; d_call: -; j_call: TRBJ2-2; v_call: TRBV6-1; cdr3_aa: CASSEIGIFTGELFF; cdr3_nt: TGTGCCAGCAGTGAAATTGGGATCTTCACCGGGGAGCTGTTTTTT
clone_size: -; d_call: -; j_call: TRBJ2-1; v_call: TRBV6-1; cdr3_aa: CASSTHLASSYNEQFF; cdr3_nt: TGTGCCAGCAGTACCCACCTAGCGAGCTCCTACAATGAGCAGTTCTTC
clone_size: -; d_call: -; j_call: TRBJ2-1; v_call: TRBV7-2; cdr3_aa: CASSPTGQNYEQFF; cdr3_nt: TGTGCCAGCAGCCCGACGGGTCAAAACTACGAGCAGTTCTTC
clone_size: -; d_call: TRBD2; j_call: TRBJ2-5; v_call: TRBV10-1; cdr3_aa: CASSPRTSGSKFF; cdr3_nt: TGCGCCAGCAGCCCTCGGACTAGCGGGAGTAAGTTCTTC
clone_size: medium-sized; d_call: TRBD2; j_call: TRBJ2-1; v_call: TRBV10-2; cdr3_aa: CASSLLAGGYNEQFF; cdr3_nt: TGCGCCAGCAGCCTACTAGCGGGGGGCTACAATGAGCAGTTCTTC
clone_size: -; d_call: TRBD2; j_call: TRBJ2-5; v_call: TRBV12-3/TRBV12-4; cdr3_aa: CASSSGTSERGSENQYF; cdr3_nt: TGTGCCAGCAGTTCCGGGACTAGCGAGAGGGGTAGCGAGAACCAGTACTTC
clone_size: medium-sized; d_call: TRBD1; j_call: TRBJ2-5; v_call: TRBV10-3; cdr3_aa: CATQGDQETQYF; cdr3_nt: TGTGCCACCCAGGGGGACCAAGAGACCCAGTACTTC
clone_size: -; d_call: TRBD1; j_call: TRBJ2-1; v_call: TRBV6-1; cdr3_aa: CASSERGLEQFF; cdr3_nt: TGTGCCAGCAGTGAAAGGGGGCTTGAGCAGTTCTTC
clone_size: few; d_call: -; j_call: TRBJ2-7; v_call: TRBV6-5; cdr3_aa: CASSSQRTAAGLCF; cdr3_nt: TGTGCCAGCAGTTCTCAGCGGACAGCGGCGGGGCTGTGCTTC
clone_size: -; d_call: -; j_call: TRBJ2-1; v_call: TRBV6-1; cdr3_aa: CASSEVWPTSYNEQFF; cdr3_nt: TGTGCCAGCAGTGAAGTGTGGCCGACCTCCTACAATGAGCAGTTCTTC
clone_size: once; d_call: TRBD2; j_call: TRBJ2-1; v_call: TRBV6-1; cdr3_aa: CASSESSGSVNEQFF; cdr3_nt: TGTGCCAGCAGTGAATCCAGCGGGAGCGTCAATGAGCAGTTCTTC
clone_size: -; d_call: -; j_call: TRBJ2-1; v_call: TRBV10-2; cdr3_aa: CASSQGSGEQFF; cdr3_nt: TGCGCCAGCAGTCAGGGGAGCGGTGAGCAGTTCTTC